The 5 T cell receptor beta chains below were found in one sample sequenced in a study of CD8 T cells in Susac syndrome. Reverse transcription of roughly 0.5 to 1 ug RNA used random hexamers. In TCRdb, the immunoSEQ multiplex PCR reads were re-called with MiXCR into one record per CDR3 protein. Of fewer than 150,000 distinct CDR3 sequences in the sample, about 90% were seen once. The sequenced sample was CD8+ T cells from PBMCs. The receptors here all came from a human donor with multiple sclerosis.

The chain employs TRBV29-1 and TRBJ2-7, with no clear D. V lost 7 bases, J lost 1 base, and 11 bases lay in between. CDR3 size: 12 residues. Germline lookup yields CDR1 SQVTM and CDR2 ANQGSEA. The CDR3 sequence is CSAKDTSYEQYF. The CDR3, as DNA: TGCAGCGCTAAAGACACATCCTACGAGCAGTACTTC.

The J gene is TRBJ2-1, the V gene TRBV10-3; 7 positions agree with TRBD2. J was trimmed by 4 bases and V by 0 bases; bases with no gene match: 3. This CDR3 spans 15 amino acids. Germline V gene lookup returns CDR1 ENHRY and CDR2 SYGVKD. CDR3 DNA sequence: TGTGCCATCAGTGAGTCGGGAGGGACTTACAATGAGCAGTTCTTC. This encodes CAISESGGTYNEQFF.

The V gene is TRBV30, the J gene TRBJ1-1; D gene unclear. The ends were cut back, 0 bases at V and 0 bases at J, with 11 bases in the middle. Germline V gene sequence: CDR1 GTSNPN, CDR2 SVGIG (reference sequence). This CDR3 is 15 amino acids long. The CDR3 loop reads CAWSVKSLMNTEAFF. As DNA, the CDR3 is TGTGCCTGGAGTGTAAAGTCCCTCATGAACACTGAAGCTTTCTTT.

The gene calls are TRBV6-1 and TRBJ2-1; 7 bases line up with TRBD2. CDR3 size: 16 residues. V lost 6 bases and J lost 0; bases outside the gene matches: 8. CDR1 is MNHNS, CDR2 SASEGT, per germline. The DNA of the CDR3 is TGTGCCAGCAGCACACTAGCGAGCAGCTCCTACAATGAGCAGTTCTTC. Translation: CASSTLASSSYNEQFF.

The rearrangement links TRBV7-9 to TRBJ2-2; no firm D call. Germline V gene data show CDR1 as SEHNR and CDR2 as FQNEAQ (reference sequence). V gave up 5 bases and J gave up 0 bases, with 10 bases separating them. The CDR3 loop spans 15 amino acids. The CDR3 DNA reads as TGTGCCAGCAGCAACCGACATGCGAACACCGGGGAGCTGTTTTTT. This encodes CASSNRHANTGELFF.